The sequence of this T cell receptor beta chain was determined in a study of shared T cell receptors in the human thymus. This clone came up once. The method was immunoSEQ multiplex PCR; TCRdb's version includes in-frame clones alone and lacks a portion of them. Among about 660,000 clones listed, 88% were seen once. The V and J ends lost 0 bases and 2 bases respectively, with 22 bases between them. Germline CDR1 and CDR2: MNHEY and SMNVEV (reference sequence). This CDR3 is built from 19 residues. The same data also went into a second study, on human thymus T cells. That investigation notes: The thymus tissue came from resections taken during corrective heart surgery. Related work found strong thymic repertoire overlap between unrelated individuals.

This chain connects TRBV27 to TRBJ1-2; D is possibly TRBD1 (5 bases). The receptor's source is a boy in the first two years of life with a congenital heart defect. The sequencing sample was made of thymocytes. The CDR3 nucleotides are TGTGCCAGCAGTTTATCGCATTCTGGAACGGTACAGGAGAACTATGGCTACACCTTC. It yields the protein CASSLSHSGTVQENYGYTF.